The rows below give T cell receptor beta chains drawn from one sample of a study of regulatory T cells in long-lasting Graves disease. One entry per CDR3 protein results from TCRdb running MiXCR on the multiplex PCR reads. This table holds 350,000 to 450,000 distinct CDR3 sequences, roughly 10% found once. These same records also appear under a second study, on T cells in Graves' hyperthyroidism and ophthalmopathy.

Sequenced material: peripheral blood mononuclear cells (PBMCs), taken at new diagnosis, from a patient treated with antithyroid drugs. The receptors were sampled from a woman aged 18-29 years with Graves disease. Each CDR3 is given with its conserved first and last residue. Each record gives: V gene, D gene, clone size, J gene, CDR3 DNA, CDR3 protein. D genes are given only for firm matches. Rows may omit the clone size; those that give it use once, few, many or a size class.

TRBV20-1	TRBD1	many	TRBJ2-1	TGCAGTGCTAAGACAGGGCAAGATCTAAATGAGCAGTTCTTC	CSAKTGQDLNEQFF
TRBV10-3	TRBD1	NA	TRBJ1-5	TGTGCCACCCGGGACAGGGAATATAGCAATCAGCCCCAGCATTTT	CATRDREYSNQPQHF
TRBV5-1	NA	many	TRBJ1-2	TGCGCCAGCAGCCTTGGAAGGACTCCCTGGCCCTATGGCTACACCTTC	CASSLGRTPWPYGYTF
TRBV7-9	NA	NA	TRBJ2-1	TGTGCCAGCAGCTTGCGCAGTGTTGGGGGGAACAATGAGCAGTTCTTC	CASSLRSVGGNNEQFF
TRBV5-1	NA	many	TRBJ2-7	TGCGCCAGCAGCTTGGTCGGGATCAACTACGAGCAGTACTTC	CASSLVGINYEQYF
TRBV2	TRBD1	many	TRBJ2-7	TGTGCCAGCAAACAAGGGACAGGAAACTCCTACGAGCAGTACTTC	CASKQGTGNSYEQYF
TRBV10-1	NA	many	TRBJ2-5	TGCGCCAACATCGGGCGTGGCCTAGGGGGGACCCAGTACTTC	CANIGRGLGGTQYF
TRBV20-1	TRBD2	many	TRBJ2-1	TGCAGTGCTGACGGGGGGGCCGACTCCTACAATGAGCAGTTCTTC	CSADGGADSYNEQFF
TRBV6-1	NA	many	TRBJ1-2	TGTGCCAGCATGGCCCCGGAGAGCGCTAACTATGGCTACACCTTC	CASMAPESANYGYTF
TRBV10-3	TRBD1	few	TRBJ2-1	TGTGCCATCAGTGGAGTGGGACAGGGCGACTACAATGAGCAGTTCTTC	CAISGVGQGDYNEQFF
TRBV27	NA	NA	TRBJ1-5	TGTGCCAGCAGTCTCGTCTCGGGGGGTAGTCAGCCCCAGCATTTT	CASSLVSGGSQPQHF
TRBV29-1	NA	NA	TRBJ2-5	TGCAGCGTTATAGAAGAGACCCAGTACTTC	CSVIEETQYF
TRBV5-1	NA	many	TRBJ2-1	TGCGCCAGCGGGGGCCATTTCGAGCAGTTCTTC	CASGGHFEQFF
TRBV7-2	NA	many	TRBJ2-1	TGTGCCAGCAGTTTTGGGGGATCCTACAATGAGCAGTTCTTC	CASSFGGSYNEQFF
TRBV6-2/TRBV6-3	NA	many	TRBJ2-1	TGTGCCAGCAGTTACGTTGTAGCTTTTAAGCAGTTCTTC	CASSYVVAFKQFF
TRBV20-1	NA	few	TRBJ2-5	TGCAGTGCTAGAGCCACGGGGACAAAACAAGAGACCCAGTACTTC	CSARATGTKQETQYF
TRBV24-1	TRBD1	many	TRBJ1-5	TGTGCCACCAGTGATCCCCAGGGGGTTCAGCCCCAGCATTTT	CATSDPQGVQPQHF
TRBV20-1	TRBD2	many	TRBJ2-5	TGCAGTGCTGTGAATATCCGGTGGGGGGGAGAGACCCAGTACTTC	CSAVNIRWGGETQYF
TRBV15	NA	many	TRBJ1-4	TGTGCCACCAGCAGAGATGTAGTTGGAGAAAAACTGTTTTTT	CATSRDVVGEKLFF
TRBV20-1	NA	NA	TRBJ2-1	TGCAGTGCCCCTAGAGCTGAAAAGCAGTTCTTC	CSAPRAEKQFF
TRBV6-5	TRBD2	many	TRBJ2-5	TGTGCCAGCAGTTTACGGCCTAGCGGAGTCAGGGAGACCCAGTACTTC	CASSLRPSGVRETQYF
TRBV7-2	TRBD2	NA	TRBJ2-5	TGTGCCAGCAGCTTACTAGCGGGAGGTGTGCGGGAGACCCAGTACTTC	CASSLLAGGVRETQYF
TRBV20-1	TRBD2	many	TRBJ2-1	TGCAGTGCTAGACGGGAGGGGGGGAATGAGCAGTTCTTC	CSARREGGNEQFF
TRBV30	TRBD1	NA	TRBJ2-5	TGTGCCTGGAATCCCTTTAGGGGGCTTACGGAGACCCAGTACTTC	CAWNPFRGLTETQYF
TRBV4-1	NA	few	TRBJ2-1	TGCGCCAGCAGCCAAGTCAGCCCAAATGAGCAGTTCTTC	CASSQVSPNEQFF
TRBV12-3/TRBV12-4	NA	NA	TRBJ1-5	TGTGCCAGCAGGCCAAGGTTGGGTCAGCCCCAGCATTTT	CASRPRLGQPQHF
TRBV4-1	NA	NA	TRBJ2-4	TGCGCCAGCAGCCAACGGGCGCTAGTAGGTTCAGCCATTCAGTACTTC	CASSQRALVGSAIQYF
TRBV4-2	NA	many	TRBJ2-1	TGTGCCAGCAGCCGTAGCGGAGCACAGACCTACAATGAGCAGTTCTTC	CASSRSGAQTYNEQFF
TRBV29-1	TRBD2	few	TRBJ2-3	TGCAGCGTTTTCGGGGGACCGACTAGCGCTGGCACAGATACGCAGTATTTT	CSVFGGPTSAGTDTQYF
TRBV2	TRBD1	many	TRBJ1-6	TGTGCCAGCAGTGATTTCGGGACAGGGCATTCACCCCTCCACTTT	CASSDFGTGHSPLHF
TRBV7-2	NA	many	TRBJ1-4	TGTGCCAGCAGCTTAAGGGTGGAGGAAAAACTGTTTTTT	CASSLRVEEKLFF
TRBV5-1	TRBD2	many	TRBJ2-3	TGCGCCAGCAGCTTGGAGGGGGGTAGTCTAGCGGGAGCGAAAGATACGCAGTATTTT	CASSLEGGSLAGAKDTQYF
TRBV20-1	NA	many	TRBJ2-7	TGCAGTGCTAGAGATCTAATCTCCTTCTCCTACGAGCAGTACTTC	CSARDLISFSYEQYF
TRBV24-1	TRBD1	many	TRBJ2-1	TGTGCCACCAGTGAGTTAGGACAGGCCTACAATGAGCAGTTCTTC	CATSELGQAYNEQFF
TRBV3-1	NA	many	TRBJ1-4	TGTGCCAGCAGCCCAGTGATGAACGTAGAAAAACTGTTTTTT	CASSPVMNVEKLFF
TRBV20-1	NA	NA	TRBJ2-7	TGCAGTGCTAGAGCTCTGGACGGAGTCTACGAGCAGTACTTC	CSARALDGVYEQYF
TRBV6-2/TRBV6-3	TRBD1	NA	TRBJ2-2	TGTGCCAGCGGGGACAGGGGGCAAACCGGGGAGCTGTTTTTT	CASGDRGQTGELFF
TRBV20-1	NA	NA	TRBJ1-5	TGCAGTGCTAGAGGAGTTAATAGCAATCAGCCCCAGCATTTT	CSARGVNSNQPQHF
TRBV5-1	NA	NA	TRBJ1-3	TGCGCCAGCAGCACCAACGAGGTAACTGGAAACACCATATATTTT	CASSTNEVTGNTIYF
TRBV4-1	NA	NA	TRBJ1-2	TGCGCCAGCAGCCAAGAGCCAAACGCAGACTATGGCTACACCTTC	CASSQEPNADYGYTF
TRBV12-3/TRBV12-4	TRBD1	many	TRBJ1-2	TGTGCCAGCAGCCGGACAGGGGCTATGGGCTACACCTTC	CASSRTGAMGYTF